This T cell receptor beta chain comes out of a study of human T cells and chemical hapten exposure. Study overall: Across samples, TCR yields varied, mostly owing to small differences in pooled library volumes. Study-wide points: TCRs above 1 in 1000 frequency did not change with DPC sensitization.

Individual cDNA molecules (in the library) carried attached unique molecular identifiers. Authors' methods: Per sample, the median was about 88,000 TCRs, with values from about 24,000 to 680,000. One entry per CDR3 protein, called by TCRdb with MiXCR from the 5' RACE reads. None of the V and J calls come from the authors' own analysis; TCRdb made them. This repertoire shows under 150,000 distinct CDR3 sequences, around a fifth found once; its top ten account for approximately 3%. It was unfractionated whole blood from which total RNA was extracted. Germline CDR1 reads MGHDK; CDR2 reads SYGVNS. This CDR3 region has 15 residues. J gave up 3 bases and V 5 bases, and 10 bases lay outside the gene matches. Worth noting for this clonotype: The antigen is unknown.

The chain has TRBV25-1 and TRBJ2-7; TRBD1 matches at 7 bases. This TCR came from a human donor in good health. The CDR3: CASSYSGTADYEQYF. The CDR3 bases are TGTGCCAGCAGTTATTCCGGGACAGCTGACTACGAGCAGTACTTC.